The 21 T cell receptor beta chains presented below share a single source sample, sequenced in a study of vaccination and CD4 T cells after COVID-19. Treatment of the sample: roughly ten-day PBMC culture with coronavirus spike peptide pools or control peptides (ViraFEST assay). Researchers used the Oncomine TCR Beta short-read assay to sequence DNA from cultured CD4+ T cells. TCRdb re-called the PCR reads with MiXCR, one entry per CDR3 protein. The sample records roughly 23,000 distinct CDR3 sequences, 44% being singletons. No antigens are known for them. Sequencing used CD4+ T cells from blood, cultured in vitro, obtained before SARS-CoV-2 vaccination. These receptors were taken from a human donor who received a COVID-19 vaccine.

The chain has TRBV7-9 and TRBJ2-7, with TRBD2 as a possible D gene (7 bases). With 0 bases removed from V and 4 bases from J, the gap between germline ends came to 19 bases. The germline gives CDR1 SEHNR, CDR2 FQNEAQ (reference sequence). This CDR3 is built from 17 residues. The CDR3 nucleotides are TGTGCCAGCAGCTTAGCGGGGGGGGCAGGGGCAAAGTACGAGCAGTACTTC. This codes for CASSLAGGAGAKYEQYF.

This clonotype is a singleton in its sample. J is TRBJ1-6 and V is TRBV30; the D gene is possibly TRBD1 (6 bases). The CDR3 contains 15 residues. Trimming took off 0 bases at V and 7 bases at J, with 13 bases between the two ends. The germline CDR1 and CDR2 sequences are GTSNPN and SVGIG (reference sequence). The CDR3 protein is CAWSVEQGGNSPLHF. In DNA form, the CDR3 reads TGTGCCTGGAGTGTCGAACAGGGAGGCAATTCACCCCTCCACTTT.

This sequence joins TRBV25-1 and TRBJ2-7, with TRBD2 matching over 10 bases. Looked up from germline, CDR1 is MGHDK and CDR2 is SYGVNS. J was trimmed by 4 bases and V by 3 bases; bases with no gene match: 9. The CDR3 loop spans 16 amino acids. CDR3 loop: CASSERDSGGIYEQYF. Here the CDR3 DNA reads TGTGCCAGCAGTGAGCGGGATAGCGGGGGGATTTACGAGCAGTACTTC.

CDR3 bases: TGTGCCAGCAGCCCGACAGGGGGCTTGGGGAAGACCCAGTACTTC. Protein: CASSPTGGLGKTQYF. The chain uses TRBV7-9 and TRBJ2-5; TRBD1 agrees at 10 bases. The germline gives CDR1 SEHNR, CDR2 FQNEAQ (reference sequence). With V trimmed by 5 bases and J by 6 bases, 9 bases remained unmatched. This CDR3 is 15 amino acids long.

This clonotype was counted only a few times. The genes are TRBV27 and TRBJ1-5; 8 nucleotides agree with TRBD1. J gave up 7 bases and V 5 bases, and 10 bases lay outside the gene matches. This CDR3 spans 15 amino acids. The germline V gene encodes CDR1 MNHEY and CDR2 SMNVEV (reference sequence). The CDR3 reads CASSKHAGGGQPQHF. CDR3 coding DNA: TGTGCCAGCAGTAAGCACGCAGGGGGCGGCCAGCCCCAGCATTTT.

Only a few counts were recorded for this clonotype. The genes are TRBV11-2 and TRBJ2-7; the match to TRBD2 covers 7 bases. CDR1 and CDR2 from the germline V gene are SGHAT and FQNNGV. V trimming: 2 bases; J trimming: 5 bases; junction bases outside the gene matches: 3. CDR3 length equals 13 residues. The CDR3 region has the DNA TGTGCCAGCAGCTTAAGTGGGAGGGACGAGCAGTACTTC. Its translation: CASSLSGRDEQYF.

The chain couples TRBV30 to TRBJ1-1; maybe TRBD1 (5 bases). This CDR3 is 11 amino acids long. CDR1 is GTSNPN and CDR2 is SVGIG in the germline V gene (reference sequence). Between the trimmed V and J ends, which lost 6 bases and 5 bases, there was a span of 10 bases. DNA for the CDR3: TGTGCCTGCTCCCGACAGACTGAAGCTTTCTTT. It is translated as CACSRQTEAFF. The whole variable domain, remainder taken from reference TRBV30 and TRBJ1-1, is SQTIHQWPATLVQPVGSPLSLECTVEGTSNPNLYWYRQAAGRGLQLLFYSVGIGQISSEVPQNLSASRPQDRQFILSSKKLLLSDSGFYLCACSRQTEAFFGQGTRLTVV.

This chain uses TRBV6-1 with TRBJ2-5; TRBD1 agrees at 12 bases. After removal of 4 bases from V and 6 bases from J, the junction contained 12 bases not matched to a gene. CDR1 and CDR2 (germline): MNHNS, SASEGT. This CDR3 comprises 17 residues. The CDR3 reads CASSVFYEWDRGQTQYF. The CDR3 bases are TGTGCCAGCAGTGTCTTTTATGAATGGGACAGGGGGCAGACCCAGTACTTC.

This rearrangement joins TRBV25-1 to TRBJ2-5, with TRBD1 as a possible D gene (6 bases). The length of the CDR3 is 13 residues. Trimming left V 4 bases short and J 5 bases short, with 11 bases between. CDR1 and CDR2 (germline): MGHDK, SYGVNS. The CDR3 spells CASSAQGTETQYF. The CDR3 DNA reads as TGTGCCAGCAGTGCACAGGGAACGGAGACCCAGTACTTC.

The V call is TRBV20-1, the J call TRBJ2-1, with a weak D call TRBD2 (5 bases). V lost 6 bases and J 7 bases, leaving 7 bases between the germline ends. From germline, CDR1 is DFQATT and CDR2 SNEGSKA (reference sequence). The CDR3 has 10 residues. As DNA, the CDR3 is TGCAGTGCAACGGGGAATGAGCAGTTCTTC. Protein: CSATGNEQFF.

This clonotype came up a few times. The V call is TRBV20-1, the J call TRBJ2-3; 9 bases are shared with TRBD2. The CDR3 runs to 15 residues. Trimming at V came to 2 bases and at J to 2 bases, leaving 5 bases not matched to a gene. Germline V gene data show CDR1 as DFQATT and CDR2 as SNEGSKA (reference sequence). The CDR3 loop reads CSARSGLANTDTQYF. DNA for the CDR3: TGCAGTGCTAGATCGGGACTAGCCAACACAGATACGCAGTATTTT.

In this sample, this clonotype turned up a few times. The gene calls are TRBV20-1 and TRBJ2-3; 9 bases align to TRBD2. The trim removed 3 bases at V and 1 base at J, leaving 2 bases unmatched. The CDR3 loop spans 14 amino acids. Germline CDR1 is DFQATT and CDR2 is SNEGSKA (reference sequence). CDR3 nucleotide sequence: TGCAGTGCTAGGAAGCGGGGGGGCACAGATACGCAGTATTTT. This encodes CSARKRGGTDTQYF.

This clonotype has just a few counts. The chain uses TRBV7-9 and TRBJ1-2, with TRBD1 identical over 10 bases. The CDR3 has 15 residues. The V and J ends lost 4 bases and 0 bases, in that order; junction bases with no gene match: 2. CDR1 SEHNR and CDR2 FQNEAQ come from the germline V gene (reference sequence). As DNA, the CDR3 is TGTGCCAGCAGCTCCGGGACAGGGGCTAACTATGGCTACACCTTC. Amino acids: CASSSGTGANYGYTF.

V gene TRBV2 combines with J gene TRBJ1-5, with a tentative D call TRBD1 (6 bases). Trimming took 1 base from V and 3 from J, leaving 10 bases between them. The CDR3 is made up of 15 amino acids. The V gene's germline CDR1 is SNHLY and CDR2 FYNNEI. The CDR3 DNA is TGTGCCAGCAGTGAAGACAGGGCGGACAATCAGCCCCAGCATTTT. This translates into CASSEDRADNQPQHF.

The V and J genes are TRBV24-1 and TRBJ2-5; 7 bases match TRBD1. The V segment lost 7 bases and the J segment 3 bases; nucleotides outside the gene matches: 4. Germline loops: CDR1 KGHDR, CDR2 SFDVKD. The CDR3 has 13 amino acids. CDR3 in amino acids: CATRSTGEETQYF. In DNA, the CDR3 is TGTGCCACCAGAAGTACAGGGGAAGAGACCCAGTACTTC.

In this sample, this clonotype turned up a few times. CDR3: CASSLRNYGYTF. CDR3 DNA: TGTGCCAGTAGTCTACGCAACTATGGCTACACCTTC. V is TRBV19 and J is TRBJ1-2; D is unresolved. Trimming left V 5 bases short and J 2 bases short, with 6 bases between. The CDR3 is 12 amino acids. Germline-derived CDR1 and CDR2 are LNHDA and SQIVND (reference sequence).

V is TRBV24-1 and J is TRBJ2-1, with 8 bases lining up with TRBD2. Germline loops: CDR1 KGHDR, CDR2 SFDVKD. Germline trimming cut 4 bases from V and 7 bases from J; bases unmatched to any gene: 11. There are 16 residues in the CDR3. The CDR3, as DNA: TGTGCCACCAGTGAACCCGGGGGGGCCTCGCTAAATGAGCAGTTCTTC. Amino acid sequence: CATSEPGGASLNEQFF.

This clonotype was counted between two and nine times. V usage is TRBV7-9 and J usage is TRBJ2-4, with D perhaps matching TRBD1 or TRBD2 (6 bases each). CDR3 length: 16 residues. Trimming shortened V by 2 bases and J by 1 base, and 12 bases separated the two germline ends. Germline-derived CDR1 and CDR2 are SEHNR and FQNEAQ (reference sequence). In DNA, the CDR3 is TGTGCCAGCAGCTTATCCGGGGGCGGGGCCAAAAACATTCAGTACTTC. As protein: CASSLSGGGAKNIQYF.

The J gene is TRBJ2-3, the V gene TRBV11-1; the D gene is possibly TRBD2 (5 bases). In germline, CDR1 is SGHAT, CDR2 FQDESV (reference sequence). The CDR3 is 14 residues long. Trimming stripped 5 bases from V and 1 base from J, with 10 bases between. The CDR3 is CASSTALGTDTQYF. In DNA, the CDR3 is TGTGCCAGCAGCACTGCACTAGGCACAGATACGCAGTATTTT.

The chain links TRBV19 to TRBJ2-3; D gene unclear. V was shortened by 6 bases and J by 5 bases, with 15 bases between the two germline ends. The CDR3 has 14 amino acids. Germline CDR1 and CDR2: LNHDA and SQIVND (reference sequence). CDR3 amino acids: CASRATEVGDTQYF. In DNA, the CDR3 is TGTGCCAGTAGGGCCACAGAAGTAGGAGATACGCAGTATTTT.

The chain's CDR3 is CASSYDRGNSPLHF. For the CDR3, the DNA is TGTGCCAGCAGTTATGACAGGGGTAATTCACCCCTCCACTTT. This rearrangement joins TRBV6-5 to TRBJ1-6, with 8 positions matching TRBD1. The germline V gene has CDR1 MNHEY and CDR2 SVGAGI. The CDR3 runs 14 residues. V was pared by 3 bases and J by 6 bases, with 1 base of the junction left unmatched.